Listed here are 28 T cell receptor beta chains from one sample, sequenced in a study of T cell responses to AZD1222 COVID-19 vaccine listed by TCRdb under 2021. What the time point label conveys for this sample: baseline before first vaccination. Libraries came from the immunoSEQ multiplex PCR assay. TCRdb's version of the immuneACCESS table is confined to in-frame rearrangements and falls short of the full clone set. An unresolved V gene accounts for under half of the shortfall where checked; the remainder is of unknown origin. A total of 100,000 to 150,000 clones appear in this sample, around nine tenths of them only once. The ten largest clones capture about 7% of the sample. Sequencing used peripheral blood, obtained on day 0 of AZD1222 vaccination. These receptor sequences come from an adult in good health.

This clone was seen only once. The chain employs TRBV5-1 and TRBJ1-1, with D unresolved. Germline V gene data show CDR1 as SGHRS and CDR2 as YFSETQ. V was shortened by 4 bases and J by 4 bases, with 8 bases between the two germline ends. The CDR3 has 12 amino acids. DNA for the CDR3: TGCGCCAGCAGCCTGGAAGGCACTGAAGCTTTCTTT. Its translation: CASSLEGTEAFF.

The chain is built from TRBV7-8 and TRBJ2-1; 13 positions match TRBD2. The CDR3 loop spans 16 amino acids. Germline CDR1 and CDR2: SGHVS and FQNEAQ. The J segment lost 7 bases and the V segment lost 4 bases, leaving 7 bases of the junction unmatched. CDR3 protein: CASSSGLAGNLNEQFF. Written as DNA, the CDR3 is TGTGCCAGCAGCTCGGGACTAGCGGGGAACCTTAATGAGCAGTTCTTC. The whole variable domain, remainder taken from reference TRBV7-8 and TRBJ2-1, is GAGVSQSPRYKVAKRGQDVALRCDPISGHVSLFWYQQALGQGPEFLTYFQNEAQLDKSGLPSDRFFAERPEGSVSTLKIQRTQQEDSAVYLCASSSGLAGNLNEQFFGPGTRLTVL.

The rearrangement uses TRBV7-3 and TRBJ2-2; no reliable D call. Germline assignment: CDR1 SGHTA and CDR2 FQGTGA. The CDR3 is 12 residues long. V was pared by 0 bases and J by 6 bases, with 2 bases between. The CDR3 nucleotides read TGTGCCAGCAGCTTAACTTCCGGGGAGCTGTTTTTT. Translated, it gives CASSLTSGELFF.

CDR3 DNA: TGTGCCCCCAGCAGGATATGGGGGCAAAATCAGCCCCAGCATTTT. This translates into CAPSRIWGQNQPQHF. The V call is TRBV9, the J call TRBJ1-5; D perhaps matches TRBD1 (6 bases). The CDR3 contains 15 residues. Deletions cut 10 bases from V and 4 bases from J, with 21 bases between. Germline V gene data show CDR1 as SGDLS and CDR2 as YYNGEE.

This sequence joins TRBV7-3 and TRBJ2-5, with 7 bases aligning to TRBD1. CDR3 length equals 15 residues. Germline V gives CDR1 SGHTA, CDR2 FQGTGA. J gave up 3 bases and V 0 bases, and 4 bases lay outside the gene matches. CDR3 amino acids: CASSLTGTGEETQYF. CDR3 bases: TGTGCCAGCAGCTTAACGGGAACAGGGGAAGAGACCCAGTACTTC.

This clone was detected once. The genes are TRBV5-4 and TRBJ1-3; 7 nucleotides line up with TRBD1. V lost 3 bases and J lost 2; bases outside the gene matches: 5. The CDR3 runs 15 residues. From germline, CDR1 is SGHNT and CDR2 YYREEE (reference sequence). DNA of the CDR3: TGTGCCAGCAGCTCCACCGGGACAGCTGGAAACACCATATATTTT. The encoded protein is CASSSTGTAGNTIYF. The entire variable domain, with the rest obtained from reference TRBV5-4 and TRBJ1-3, is as follows: ETGVTQSPTHLIKTRGQQVTLRCSSQSGHNTVSWYQQALGQGPQFIFQYYREEENGRGNFPPRFSGLQFPNYSSELNVNALELDDSALYLCASSSTGTAGNTIYFGEGSWLTVV.

This chain uses TRBV29-1 with TRBJ2-6; 9 positions match TRBD1. Germline loops: CDR1 SQVTM, CDR2 ANQGSEA. This CDR3 region has 17 residues. V trimming: 2 bases; J trimming: 4 bases; junction bases outside the gene matches: 9. The CDR3 nucleotides are TGCAGCGTTGAATCAAACAGGGGGCATTCCGGGGCCAACGTCCTGACTTTC. Encoded protein: CSVESNRGHSGANVLTF.

The chain combines TRBV2 with TRBJ1-1, with D possibly being TRBD1 (6 bases). The CDR3 contains 14 residues. Germline V gene data show CDR1 as SNHLY and CDR2 as FYNNEI. V gave up 6 bases and J gave up 2 bases, with 13 bases separating them. The CDR3 spells CASRADSINTEAFF. The DNA for the CDR3 is TGTGCCAGCAGGGCGGACAGTATTAACACTGAAGCTTTCTTT.

This clone came up once. The chain has TRBV4-1 and TRBJ1-6, with TRBD1 matching over 7 bases. From germline, CDR1 is MGHRA and CDR2 YSYEKL. This CDR3 has 17 residues. Trimming at V came to 0 bases and at J to 7 bases, leaving 9 bases not matched to a gene. This CDR3 reads CASSQDGEGANNSPLHF. CDR3 sequence (DNA): TGCGCCAGCAGCCAAGATGGGGAGGGGGCGAACAATTCACCCCTCCACTTT.

This clone was seen more than once but under ten times. J is TRBJ2-3 and V is TRBV4-3, with 9 bases that match TRBD1. Germline V gene data show CDR1 as LGHNA and CDR2 as YSLEER. This CDR3 is built from 15 residues. With 1 base clipped from V and 1 base from J, the junction kept 0 bases outside the gene matches. The CDR3 region has the DNA TGCGCCAGCAGCCAAGGGGACAGGGGCACAGATACGCAGTATTTT. It encodes CASSQGDRGTDTQYF.

This clone was seen ten or more times. The chain is built from TRBV6-5 and TRBJ2-7, with D perhaps being TRBD1 or TRBD2 (5 bases each). The CDR3 length is 15 residues. Looked up from germline, CDR1 is MNHEY and CDR2 is SVGAGI. V gave up 0 bases and J gave up 0 bases, with 9 bases separating them. The CDR3 region has the DNA TGTGCCAGCAGTTACTCCTCAGGGAGCTCCTACGAGCAGTACTTC. Its protein is CASSYSSGSSYEQYF.

The chain couples TRBV7-9 to TRBJ2-3; D possibly corresponds to TRBD2 (6 bases). Per the germline V gene, CDR1 is SEHNR and CDR2 is FQNEAQ (reference sequence). Trimming removed 4 bases from V and 1 base from J, with 12 bases in between. The CDR3 sequence is 15 residues long. In DNA, the CDR3 is TGTGCCAGCAGCTCGACGGGGGTGCGCACAGATACGCAGTATTTT. Protein sequence: CASSSTGVRTDTQYF.

The chain joins TRBV9 to TRBJ1-3; D is undetermined. The germline V gene encodes CDR1 SGDLS and CDR2 YYNGEE. The CDR3 covers 15 residues. The ends were cut back, 0 bases at V and 0 bases at J, with 7 bases in the middle. The CDR3 sequence: CASSVGGTSGNTIYF. The CDR3 region has the DNA TGTGCCAGCAGCGTAGGTGGTACCTCTGGAAACACCATATATTTT.

The gene calls are TRBV4-2 and TRBJ2-1; a possible D gene is TRBD1 (5 bases). CDR3 length equals 13 residues. Trimming left V 4 bases short and J 7 bases short, with 11 bases between. Germline CDR1 reads LGHNA; CDR2 reads YNFKEQ. The CDR3 nucleotides are TGTGCCAGCAGCCTAAGAAGGGGAAATGAGCAGTTCTTC. It yields the protein CASSLRRGNEQFF.

This clone is medium-sized (0.01 to 0.1%) within its sample. The chain combines TRBV4-1 with TRBJ2-3; no firm D call. Germline-derived CDR1 and CDR2 are MGHRA and YSYEKL. The CDR3 runs 17 residues. Trimming stripped 0 bases from V and 3 bases from J, with 16 bases between. CDR3 loop: CASSQDGVSERTDTQYF. Here the CDR3 DNA reads TGCGCCAGCAGCCAAGATGGGGTATCAGAAAGGACAGATACGCAGTATTTT.

The chain combines TRBV20-1 with TRBJ2-3, with D perhaps TRBD2 (6 bases). The ends were cut back, 3 bases at V and 3 bases at J, with 16 bases in the middle. Per the germline V gene, CDR1 is DFQATT and CDR2 is SNEGSKA (reference sequence). CDR3 length equals 15 residues. The CDR3 sequence: CSASVREFVTDTQYF. The CDR3 DNA is TGCAGTGCTAGTGTACGGGAGTTTGTAACAGATACGCAGTATTTT.

The rearrangement uses TRBV7-2 and TRBJ2-5; TRBD2 aligns across 8 bases. V gave up 1 base and J gave up 5 bases; unmatched junction bases: 6. There are 15 residues in the CDR3. Germline CDR1 is SGHTA and CDR2 is FQGNSA. The CDR3 loop reads CASSLVRLAGETQYF. The CDR3, as DNA: TGTGCCAGCAGCTTAGTCCGGCTAGCGGGTGAGACCCAGTACTTC.

V gene TRBV5-1 combines with J gene TRBJ2-2, with D possibly matching TRBD1 (6 bases). The germline V gene encodes CDR1 SGHRS and CDR2 YFSETQ. CDR3 length: 14 residues. Deletions cut 0 bases from V and 6 bases from J, with 9 bases between. The CDR3 sequence: CASSLGQEAGELFF. CDR3 nucleotide sequence: TGCGCCAGCAGCTTGGGACAGGAGGCCGGGGAGCTGTTTTTT.

This chain uses TRBV10-2 with TRBJ2-3, with 12 bases matching TRBD2. With V trimmed by 5 bases and J by 2 bases, 14 bases remained unmatched. The CDR3 spans 19 residues. Germline-derived CDR1 and CDR2 are WSHSY and SAAADI. The CDR3 DNA follows: TGCGCCAGCAGTACGCCGGGACTAGCGGGTGAGATTGTCACAGATACGCAGTATTTT. Protein product: CASSTPGLAGEIVTDTQYF.

As to this clone: Other nucleotide sequences from this sample produce the same CDR3. The chain uses TRBV11-3 and TRBJ1-1, with D uncertain. V lost 1 base and J 2 bases, leaving 5 bases between the germline ends. CDR3 length: 13 residues. The V gene's germline CDR1 is SGHNT and CDR2 YENEEA. For the CDR3, the DNA is TGTGCCAGCAGCTTAGGGGGAAACACTGAAGCTTTCTTT. Its protein is CASSLGGNTEAFF.

The genes are TRBV6-5 and TRBJ1-1, with 7 bases identical to TRBD1. This CDR3 comprises 15 residues. CDR1 and CDR2 (germline): MNHEY, SVGAGI. V was clipped by 5 bases and J by 1 base; unmatched bases: 7. As DNA, the CDR3 is TGTGCCAGCAGTACGACAGGGATCTCGAACACTGAAGCTTTCTTT. It is translated as CASSTTGISNTEAFF.

V and J are TRBV6-5 and TRBJ2-7; 7 bases match TRBD1. J lost 0 bases, V lost 0 bases, and 2 bases had no gene match. The CDR3 spans 15 residues. Germline values: CDR1 MNHEY, CDR2 SVGAGI. The CDR3 coding sequence is TGTGCCAGCAGTTACTCGGCAGGGGGCTCCTACGAGCAGTACTTC. Translating gives CASSYSAGGSYEQYF.

This rearrangement joins TRBV4-1 to TRBJ1-1; D is ambiguous. Germline CDR1 reads MGHRA; CDR2 reads YSYEKL. Trimming removed 5 bases from V and 6 bases from J, with 19 bases in between. The CDR3 is 15 amino acids. The CDR3: CASSAHIRVSPEAFF. The CDR3 DNA reads as TGCGCCAGCAGCGCCCACATCCGGGTGAGCCCTGAAGCTTTCTTT.

This clone came up once. The genes are TRBV12-3 or TRBV12-4 and TRBJ1-5; 7 bases map to TRBD1. Trimming took 7 bases from V and 3 from J; bases not matched to a gene: 3. The CDR3 is 13 residues long. The CDR3 DNA follows: TGTGCCAGCACAGGGGGGCTCAATCAGCCCCAGCATTTT. This translates into CASTGGLNQPQHF.

CDR3 in amino acids: CASSLAGRGLDEQYF. CDR3 nucleotides: TGTGCCAGCAGCTTGGCGGGCAGGGGGCTCGACGAGCAGTACTTC. The chain combines TRBV5-5 with TRBJ2-7; the match to TRBD1 covers 8 bases. The CDR3 has 15 residues. V dropped 0 bases and J dropped 5; count of bases not matched to a gene: 7. Germline V gives CDR1 SGHKS, CDR2 YYEKEE (reference sequence).

The genes are TRBV4-1 and TRBJ2-7; TRBD1 agrees at 9 bases. Germline CDR1 and CDR2: MGHRA and YSYEKL. There are 17 residues in the CDR3. V gave up 1 base and J gave up 4 bases; unmatched junction bases: 11. The CDR3 DNA follows: TGCGCCAGCAGCCAAGCGCAAACAGGGGGCTTAAGGTACGAGCAGTACTTC. Translated: CASSQAQTGGLRYEQYF.

V is TRBV10-2 and J is TRBJ2-1; 12 bases map to TRBD2. Trimming took 8 bases from V and 5 from J; bases not matched to a gene: 7. This CDR3 is built from 15 residues. CDR1 is WSHSY, CDR2 SAAADI, per germline. CDR3 DNA: TGCGCCAGCCGAACCGGACTAGCGGGGAACAATGAGCAGTTCTTC. Its protein is CASRTGLAGNNEQFF.

V and J are TRBV7-2 and TRBJ2-3; 11 bases line up with TRBD2. V shed 5 bases and J 5 bases; nucleotides not matched to a gene: 6. CDR3 length: 15 amino acids. Germline V lookup: CDR1 SGHTA, CDR2 FQGNSA. DNA for the CDR3: TGTGCCAGCAGCGTTCCGGGACTAGCGGAAGATACGCAGTATTTT. It specifies CASSVPGLAEDTQYF.